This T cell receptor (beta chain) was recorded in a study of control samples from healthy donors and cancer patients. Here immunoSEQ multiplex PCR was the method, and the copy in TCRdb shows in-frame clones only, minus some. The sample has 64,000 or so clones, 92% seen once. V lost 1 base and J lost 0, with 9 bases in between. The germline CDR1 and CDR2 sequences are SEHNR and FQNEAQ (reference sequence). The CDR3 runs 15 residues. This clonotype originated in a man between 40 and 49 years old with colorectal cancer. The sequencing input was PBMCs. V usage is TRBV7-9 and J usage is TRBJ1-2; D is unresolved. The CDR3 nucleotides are TGTGCCAGCAGCTTAGTTGACACAACTAACTATGGCTACACCTTC. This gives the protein CASSLVDTTNYGYTF. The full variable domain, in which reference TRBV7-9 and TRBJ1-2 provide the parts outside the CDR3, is DTGVSQNPRHKITKRGQNVTFRCDPISEHNRLYWYRQTLGQGPEFLTYFQNEAQLEKSRLLSDRFSAERPKGSFSTLEIQRTEQGDSAMYLCASSLVDTTNYGYTFGSGTRLTVV.